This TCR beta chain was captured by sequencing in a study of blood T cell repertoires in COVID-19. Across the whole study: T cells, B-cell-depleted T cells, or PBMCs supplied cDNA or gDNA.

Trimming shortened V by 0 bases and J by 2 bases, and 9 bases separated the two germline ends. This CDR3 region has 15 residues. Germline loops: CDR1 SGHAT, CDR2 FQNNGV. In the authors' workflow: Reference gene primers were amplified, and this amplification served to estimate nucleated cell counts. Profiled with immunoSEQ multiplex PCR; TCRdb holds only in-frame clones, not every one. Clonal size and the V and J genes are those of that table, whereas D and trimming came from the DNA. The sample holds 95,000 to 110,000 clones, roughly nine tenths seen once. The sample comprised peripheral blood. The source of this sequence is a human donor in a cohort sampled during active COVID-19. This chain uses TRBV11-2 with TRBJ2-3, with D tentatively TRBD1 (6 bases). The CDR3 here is CASSLDRGHTDTQYF. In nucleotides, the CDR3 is TGTGCCAGCAGCTTAGATAGGGGACACACAGATACGCAGTATTTT.